This TCR beta chain was obtained from a study of shared clonotypes between healthy human individuals. All donors were healthy HIV-negative adults lacking recent acute infections or vaccinations. The study separated CD4+ cells into CD45RA+ naive and CD45RA-negative memory subsets. As concerns this clone: Antigen specificity is unknown. Other DNA variants within this sample encode the same CDR3.

Trimming took 3 bases from V and 0 from J; bases not matched to a gene: 1. This CDR3 has 15 residues. Germline CDR1 SGHNT, CDR2 YYREEE (reference sequence). Study findings and constraints: Rarefaction showed that sequencing of sorted subsets was incomplete (despite large depth). Researchers found naive subsets generally carried larger estimated richness than memory subsets.

Method: immunoSEQ multiplex PCR; TCRdb's copy keeps in-frame clones and lacks some. Here the sample spans some 2.1 million clones, over 85% being singletons. The TCR comes from a man between 18 and 35 years old in good health. The chain couples TRBV5-4 to TRBJ2-3; 10 bases match TRBD1. Input material: naive CD4+ T cells sorted from blood. Subset specified: CD45RA+ positively selected. The CDR3 region is CASSWGQGSTDTQYF. In DNA, the CDR3 is TGTGCCAGCAGCTGGGGACAGGGGAGCACAGATACGCAGTATTTT. Based on the CDR3 plus reference TRBV5-4 and TRBJ2-3, the full variable domain is ETGVTQSPTHLIKTRGQQVTLRCSSQSGHNTVSWYQQALGQGPQFIFQYYREEENGRGNFPPRFSGLQFPNYSSELNVNALELDDSALYLCASSWGQGSTDTQYFGPGTRLTVL.